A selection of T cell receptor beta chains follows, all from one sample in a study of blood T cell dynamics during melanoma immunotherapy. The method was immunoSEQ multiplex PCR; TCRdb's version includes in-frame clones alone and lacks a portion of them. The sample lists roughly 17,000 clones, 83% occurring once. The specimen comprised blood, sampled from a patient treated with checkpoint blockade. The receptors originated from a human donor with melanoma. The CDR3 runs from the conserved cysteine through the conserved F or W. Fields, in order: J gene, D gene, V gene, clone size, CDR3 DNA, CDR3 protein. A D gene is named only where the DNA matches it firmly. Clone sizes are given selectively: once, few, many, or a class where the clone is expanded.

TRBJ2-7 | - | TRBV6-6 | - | TGTGCCAGCAGTTATGGGGCAGGGGCGTCCTACGAGCAGTACTTC | CASSYGAGASYEQYF
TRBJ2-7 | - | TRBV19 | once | TGTGCCAGTAGTATAGCTCTATTCGGGGGTGAGCAGTACTTC | CASSIALFGGEQYF
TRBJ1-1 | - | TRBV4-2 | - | TGTGCCAGCAGCCAATCCGTAGGGAACACTGAAGCTTTCTTT | CASSQSVGNTEAFF
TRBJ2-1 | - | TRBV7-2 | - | TGTGCCAGCAGCTTAGTTTACAATGAGCAGTTCTTC | CASSLVYNEQFF
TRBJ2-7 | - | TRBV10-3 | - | TGTGCCATCAGGGACCCCGGCGCCGAGCAGTACTTC | CAIRDPGAEQYF
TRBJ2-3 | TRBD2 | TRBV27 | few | TGTGCCAGCAGTTCAGGGACTAGCCAGAAATCGGAGTATTTT | CASSSGTSQKSEYF
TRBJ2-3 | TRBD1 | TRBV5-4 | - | TGTGCCAGCAGCTTGGACAGGGGGACAGATACGCAGTATTTT | CASSLDRGTDTQYF
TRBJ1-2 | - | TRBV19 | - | TGTGCCAGTCGATCAACAGGACAGCCTTCGACCTATGGCTACACCTTC | CASRSTGQPSTYGYTF
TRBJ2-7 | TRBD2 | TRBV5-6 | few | TGTGCCAGCAGCTTTCGGACTAGCGGGACCTACGAGCAGTACTTC | CASSFRTSGTYEQYF
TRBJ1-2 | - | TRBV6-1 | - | TGTGCCAGCAGTGCCCTCGGGGGCACGAATTCTTACTATGGCTACACCTTC | CASSALGGTNSYYGYTF
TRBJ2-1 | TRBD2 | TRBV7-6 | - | TGTGCCAGCAGCTTAGGGACGGGGCTAGCGGGAGGTGACAATGAGCAGTTCTTC | CASSLGTGLAGGDNEQFF
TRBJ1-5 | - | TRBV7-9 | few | TGTGCCAGCAGCGACAGAAATCAGCCCCAGCATTTT | CASSDRNQPQHF
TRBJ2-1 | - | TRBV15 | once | TGTGCCACCAGCAGAGATCTTAGTAGAAATGAGCAGTTCTTC | CATSRDLSRNEQFF
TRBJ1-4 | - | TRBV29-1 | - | TGCAGCGTTGGGTTGGGCAGGGCGGCTGAAAAACTGTTTTTT | CSVGLGRAAEKLFF
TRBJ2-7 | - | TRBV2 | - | TGTGCCAGGACCAGTGAAGCCGCGGGACACACGTCGGGCGAGCAGTACTTC | CARTSEAAGHTSGEQYF
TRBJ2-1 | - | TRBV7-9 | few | TGTGCCAGCAGCTTAGATAACAATGAGCAGTTCTTC | CASSLDNNEQFF
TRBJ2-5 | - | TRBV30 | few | TGTGCCTGGAGTGTTACGACCGGGACCCAGTACTTC | CAWSVTTGTQYF
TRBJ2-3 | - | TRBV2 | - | TGTGCCAGCAGTCCAACAGGGTCCGGTACGCAGTATTTT | CASSPTGSGTQYF
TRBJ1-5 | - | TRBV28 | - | TGTGCCAGCAGTTTAATCTGGCTTACCGTAAATCAGCCCCAGCATTTT | CASSLIWLTVNQPQHF
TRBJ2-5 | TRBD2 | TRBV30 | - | TGTGCCTGGAGTGTTTCCGCTCTGGCGGGAGTAGGGGAGACCCAGTACTTC | CAWSVSALAGVGETQYF
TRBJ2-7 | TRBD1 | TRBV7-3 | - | TGTGCCAGCAGCACCGACAGGGACCACGAGCAGTACTTC | CASSTDRDHEQYF
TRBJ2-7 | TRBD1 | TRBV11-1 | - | TGTGCCAGCAGCAAGGGACAGGGTGTCTACGAGCAGTACTTC | CASSKGQGVYEQYF
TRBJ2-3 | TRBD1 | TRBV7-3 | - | TGTGCCAGCAGTTTCAACAGGGGTAGCACAGATACGCAGTATTTT | CASSFNRGSTDTQYF
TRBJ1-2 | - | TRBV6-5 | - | TGTGCCAGCAGAGCACAATCTAACTATGGCTACACCTTC | CASRAQSNYGYTF
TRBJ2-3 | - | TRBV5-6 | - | TGTGCCAGCAGCCCAGACAGCGCTAGCACAGATACGCAGTATTTT | CASSPDSASTDTQYF
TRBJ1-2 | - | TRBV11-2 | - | TGTGCCAGCAGCTTAGAACAGGGCTTCTATGGCTACACCTTC | CASSLEQGFYGYTF
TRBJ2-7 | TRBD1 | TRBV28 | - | TGTGCCAGCAGTCCTTGGGGACAGGGGAAATCCTACGAGCAGTACTTC | CASSPWGQGKSYEQYF
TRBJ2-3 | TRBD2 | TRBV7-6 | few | TGTGCCAGCAGCTTAGGGGTGCGGACTAGCGTGTATTTT | CASSLGVRTSVYF
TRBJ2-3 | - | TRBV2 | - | TGTGCCAGTCGGGTGGGTGCAGGAGCCACAGATACGCAGTATTTT | CASRVGAGATDTQYF
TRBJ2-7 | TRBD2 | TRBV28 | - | TGTGCCAGCAGCCCTCGCGCGGGAGACTTATACGAGCAGTACTTC | CASSPRAGDLYEQYF
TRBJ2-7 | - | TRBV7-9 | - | TGTGCCAGCAGCAACTCCTACGAGCAGTACTTC | CASSNSYEQYF
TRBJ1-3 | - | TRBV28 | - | TGTGCCAGCAGACCTCAGGTCTCTGGAAACACCATATATTTT | CASRPQVSGNTIYF
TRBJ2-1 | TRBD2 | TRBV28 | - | TGTGCTTCCTTAGCGGGGTCAGTGGTCGGCGATGAGCAGTTCTTC | CASLAGSVVGDEQFF
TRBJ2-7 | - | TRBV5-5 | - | TGTGCCAGCAGCGCAAGGTTGTACGAGCAGTACTTC | CASSARLYEQYF
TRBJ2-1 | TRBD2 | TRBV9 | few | TGTGCCAGCAGCGAAACGGGACTAGCGGGAGGAATTGAGCAGTTCTTC | CASSETGLAGGIEQFF
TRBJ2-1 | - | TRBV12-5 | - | TGTGCTAGTGGTTCCCCTCGGCAGGGTGGGAATGAGCAGTTCTTC | CASGSPRQGGNEQFF
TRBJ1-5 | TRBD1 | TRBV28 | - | TGTGCCAGCAGTTTCGGACAGGGCTATCAGCCCCAGCATTTT | CASSFGQGYQPQHF
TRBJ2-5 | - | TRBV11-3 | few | TGTGCCAGCAGCCAGCCCGTTTCAGCGGGCATTGAGACCCAGTACTTC | CASSQPVSAGIETQYF
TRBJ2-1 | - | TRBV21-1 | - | TGTGCCAGCAGCAAACCCGGCCTAGCGGGTCCGAATGAGCAGTTCTTC | CASSKPGLAGPNEQFF
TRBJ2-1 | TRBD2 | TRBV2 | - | TGTGCCACCAATAGCGGGAGGACCTTTAGCAATGAGCAGTTCTTC | CATNSGRTFSNEQFF
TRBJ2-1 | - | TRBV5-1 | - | TGCGCCAGCAGCTCGGATAGCTACAATGAGCAGTTCTTC | CASSSDSYNEQFF
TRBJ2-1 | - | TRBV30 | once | TGTGCCTGGAGTGGGCAGTTTACCGACAATGAGCAGTTCTTC | CAWSGQFTDNEQFF
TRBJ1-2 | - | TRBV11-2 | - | TGTGCCAGCAGCTTAGCGGGGTTAGCTAACTATGGCTACACCTTC | CASSLAGLANYGYTF
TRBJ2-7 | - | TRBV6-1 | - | TGTGCCAGCAGTGGGACGGTGGATCTATACGAGCAGTACTTC | CASSGTVDLYEQYF
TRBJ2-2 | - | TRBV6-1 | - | TGTGCCAGCAGCGTAGACGGTAACACCGGGGAGCTGTTTTTT | CASSVDGNTGELFF
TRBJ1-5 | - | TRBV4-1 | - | TGCGCCAGCAGCTCGGAGCGGGTCAATCAGCCCCAGCATTTT | CASSSERVNQPQHF
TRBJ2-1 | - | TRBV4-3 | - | TGCGCCAGCAGCCAAGATCTGCGTCATCTAGCGTGGGACCACAATGAGCAGTTCTTC | CASSQDLRHLAWDHNEQFF
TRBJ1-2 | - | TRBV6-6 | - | TGTGCCAGCAGCCGCTCGGGGAATGGCTACACCTTC | CASSRSGNGYTF